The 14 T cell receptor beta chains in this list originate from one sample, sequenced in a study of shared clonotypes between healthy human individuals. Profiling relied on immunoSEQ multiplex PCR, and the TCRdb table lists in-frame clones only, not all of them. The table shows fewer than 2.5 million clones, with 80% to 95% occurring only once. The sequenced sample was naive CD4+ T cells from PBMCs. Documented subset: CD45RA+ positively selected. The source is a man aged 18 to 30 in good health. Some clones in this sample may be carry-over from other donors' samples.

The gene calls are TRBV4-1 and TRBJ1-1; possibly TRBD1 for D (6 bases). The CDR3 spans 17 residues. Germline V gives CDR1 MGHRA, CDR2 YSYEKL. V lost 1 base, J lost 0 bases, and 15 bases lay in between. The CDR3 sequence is CASSQGVRGRVNTEAFF. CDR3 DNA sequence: TGCGCCAGCAGCCAAGGGGTCCGGGGGCGTGTGAACACTGAAGCTTTCTTT.

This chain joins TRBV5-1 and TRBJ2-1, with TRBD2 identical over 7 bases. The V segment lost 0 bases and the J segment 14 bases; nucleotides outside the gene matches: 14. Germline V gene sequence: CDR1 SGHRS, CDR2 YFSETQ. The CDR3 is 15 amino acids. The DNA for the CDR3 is TGCGCCAGCAGCTTGGTAACTAGCGCGTACAATGTCGAGTTCTTC. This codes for CASSLVTSAYNVEFF.

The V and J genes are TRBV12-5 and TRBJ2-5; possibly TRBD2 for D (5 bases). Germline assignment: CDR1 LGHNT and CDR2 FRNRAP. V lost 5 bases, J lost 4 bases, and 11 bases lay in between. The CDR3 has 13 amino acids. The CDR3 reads CASGQYGGETQYF. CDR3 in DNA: TGTGCTAGTGGTCAGTACGGAGGAGAGACCCAGTACTTC.

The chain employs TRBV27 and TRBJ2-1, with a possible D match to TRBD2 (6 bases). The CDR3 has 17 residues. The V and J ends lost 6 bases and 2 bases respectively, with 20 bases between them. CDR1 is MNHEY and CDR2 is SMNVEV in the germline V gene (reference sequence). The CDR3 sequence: CASSRLRDSYTYNEQFF. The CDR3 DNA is TGTGCCAGCAGCCGCCTCCGGGACTCTTACACCTACAATGAGCAGTTCTTC.

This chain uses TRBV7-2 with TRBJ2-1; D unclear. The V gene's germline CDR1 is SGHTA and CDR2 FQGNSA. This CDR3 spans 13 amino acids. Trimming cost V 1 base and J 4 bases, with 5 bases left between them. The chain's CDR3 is CASSLDIYNEQFF. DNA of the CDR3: TGTGCCAGCAGCTTAGACATTTACAATGAGCAGTTCTTC.

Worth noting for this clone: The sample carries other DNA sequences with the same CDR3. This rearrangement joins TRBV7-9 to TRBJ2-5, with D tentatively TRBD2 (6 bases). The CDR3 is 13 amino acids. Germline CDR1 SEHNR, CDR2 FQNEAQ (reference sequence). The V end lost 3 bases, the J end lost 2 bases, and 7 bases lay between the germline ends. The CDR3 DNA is TGTGCCAGCAGCTTCCGGGAGCAAGAGACCCAGTACTTC. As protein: CASSFREQETQYF.

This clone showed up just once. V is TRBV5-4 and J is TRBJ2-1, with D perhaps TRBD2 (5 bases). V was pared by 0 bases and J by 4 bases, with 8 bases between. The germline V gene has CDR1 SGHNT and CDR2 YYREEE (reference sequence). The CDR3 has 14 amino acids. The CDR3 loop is CASSLVRGYNEQFF. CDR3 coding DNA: TGTGCCAGCAGCTTGGTACGAGGGTACAATGAGCAGTTCTTC.

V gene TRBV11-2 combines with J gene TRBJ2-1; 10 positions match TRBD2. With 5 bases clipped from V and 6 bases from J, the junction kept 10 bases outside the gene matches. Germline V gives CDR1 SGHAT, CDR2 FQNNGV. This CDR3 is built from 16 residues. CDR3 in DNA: TGTGCCAGCAGCCGCGGGTGGGCTAGCGGGAGCAATGAGCAGTTCTTC. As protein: CASSRGWASGSNEQFF. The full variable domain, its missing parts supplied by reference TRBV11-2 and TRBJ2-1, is EAGVAQSPRYKIIEKRQSVAFWCNPISGHATLYWYQQILGQGPKLLIQFQNNGVVDDSQLPKDRFSAERLKGVDSTLKIQPAKLEDSAVYLCASSRGWASGSNEQFFGPGTRLTVL.

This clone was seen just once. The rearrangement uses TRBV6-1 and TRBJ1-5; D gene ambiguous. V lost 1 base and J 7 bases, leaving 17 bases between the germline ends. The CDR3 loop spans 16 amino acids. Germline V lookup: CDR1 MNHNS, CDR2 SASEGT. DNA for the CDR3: TGTGCCAGCAGTGAAGATGTTGCCACAAAATGGCAGCCCCAGCATTTT. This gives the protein CASSEDVATKWQPQHF.

The CDR3 protein is CAISERGQGIGEQYF. The DNA of the CDR3 is TGTGCCATCAGTGAAAGAGGACAGGGGATCGGCGAGCAGTACTTC. The J gene is TRBJ2-7, the V gene TRBV10-3; 9 nucleotides agree with TRBD1. CDR1 ENHRY and CDR2 SYGVKD come from the germline V gene. The junction had 9 bases not matched to a gene; V was cut back by 3 bases and J by 6 bases. The CDR3 covers 15 residues.

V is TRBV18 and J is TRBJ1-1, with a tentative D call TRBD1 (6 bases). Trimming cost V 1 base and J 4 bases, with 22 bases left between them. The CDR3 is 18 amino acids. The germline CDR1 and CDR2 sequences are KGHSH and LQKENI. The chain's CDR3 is CASSPLGGQGQKGTEAFF. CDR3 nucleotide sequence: TGTGCCAGCTCACCACTTGGGGGGCAGGGCCAGAAGGGCACTGAAGCTTTCTTT.

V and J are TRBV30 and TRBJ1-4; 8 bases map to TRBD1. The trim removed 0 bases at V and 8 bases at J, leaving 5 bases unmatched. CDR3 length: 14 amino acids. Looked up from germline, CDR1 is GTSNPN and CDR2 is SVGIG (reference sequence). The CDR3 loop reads CAWSVGTGGEKLFF. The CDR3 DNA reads TGTGCCTGGAGTGTAGGGACAGGCGGGGAAAAACTGTTTTTT.

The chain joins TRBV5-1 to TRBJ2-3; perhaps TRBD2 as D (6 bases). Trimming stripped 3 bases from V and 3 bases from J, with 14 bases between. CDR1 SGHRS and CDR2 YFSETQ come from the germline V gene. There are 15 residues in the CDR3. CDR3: CASSSLGGRTDTQYF. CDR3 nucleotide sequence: TGCGCCAGCAGCTCCCTCGGGGGTAGGACAGATACGCAGTATTTT. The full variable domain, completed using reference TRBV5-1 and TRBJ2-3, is KAGVTQTPRYLIKTRGQQVTLSCSPISGHRSVSWYQQTPGQGLQFLFEYFSETQRNKGNFPGRFSGRQFSNSRSEMNVSTLELGDSALYLCASSSLGGRTDTQYFGPGTRLTVL.

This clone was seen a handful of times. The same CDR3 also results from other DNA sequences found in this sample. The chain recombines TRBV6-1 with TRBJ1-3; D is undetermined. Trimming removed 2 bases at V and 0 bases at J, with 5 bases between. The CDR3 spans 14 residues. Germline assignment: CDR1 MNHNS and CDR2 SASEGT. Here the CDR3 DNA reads TGTGCCAGCAGTGAACGGAGCTCTGGAAACACCATATATTTT. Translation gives CASSERSSGNTIYF.